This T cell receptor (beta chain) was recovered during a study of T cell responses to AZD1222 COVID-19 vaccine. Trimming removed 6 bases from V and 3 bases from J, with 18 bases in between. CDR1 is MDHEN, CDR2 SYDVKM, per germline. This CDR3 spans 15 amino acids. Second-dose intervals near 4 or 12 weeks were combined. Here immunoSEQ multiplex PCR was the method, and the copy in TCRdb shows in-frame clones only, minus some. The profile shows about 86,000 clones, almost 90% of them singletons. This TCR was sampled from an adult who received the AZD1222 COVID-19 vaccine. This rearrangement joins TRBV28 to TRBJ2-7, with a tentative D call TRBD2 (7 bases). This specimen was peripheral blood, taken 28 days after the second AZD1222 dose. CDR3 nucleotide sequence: TGTGCCAGCAGACTTCGGGGGGCCCGGAACTACGAGCAGTACTTC. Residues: CASRLRGARNYEQYF.